This TCR beta chain was captured by sequencing in a study of shared clonotypes between healthy human individuals. Overall study: The study enrolled a couple of women and a few men aged 18 to 49.

The CDR3 has 15 residues. Germline values: CDR1 SGHTA, CDR2 FQGTGA. The J segment lost 1 base and the V segment lost 0 bases, leaving 2 bases of the junction unmatched. Study-level results: Expectations were that clonotype sharing among donors would be affected by sequencing depth. The small donor group covered limited genetic and exposure diversity.

Terminally differentiated effector memory CD45RA+ cells were excluded from the naive CD8 cells, which were CD45RO-negative and positively selected for CCR7. About this clone itself: The antigen is unknown. The same CDR3 also results from other DNA sequences found in this sample.

In the original analysis: Filtering differed for immunoSEQ, which gave only junction sequences without quality scores. Profiling relied on immunoSEQ multiplex PCR, and the TCRdb table lists in-frame clones only, not all of them. The DNA was the basis for D and trimming; V, J and clone size are from that table. The table includes about 2.2 million clones, about 94% detected once. The clonotype originates from a man aged 18 to 30 in good health. Some clones in this sample may be carry-over from other donors' samples. The chain has TRBV7-3 and TRBJ1-1; 7 nucleotides match TRBD1. The sequencing input was naive CD8+ T cells from PBMCs. The CDR3 DNA is TGTGCCAGCAGCTTAACGGGGACAGCGAACACTGAAGCTTTCTTT. Protein: CASSLTGTANTEAFF. Looking up the rest from reference TRBV7-3 and TRBJ1-1 gives the full variable domain: GAGVSQTPSNKVTEKGKYVELRCDPISGHTALYWYRQSLGQGPEFLIYFQGTGAADDSGLPNDRFFAVRPEGSVSTLKIQRTERGDSAVYLCASSLTGTANTEAFFGQGTRLTVV.